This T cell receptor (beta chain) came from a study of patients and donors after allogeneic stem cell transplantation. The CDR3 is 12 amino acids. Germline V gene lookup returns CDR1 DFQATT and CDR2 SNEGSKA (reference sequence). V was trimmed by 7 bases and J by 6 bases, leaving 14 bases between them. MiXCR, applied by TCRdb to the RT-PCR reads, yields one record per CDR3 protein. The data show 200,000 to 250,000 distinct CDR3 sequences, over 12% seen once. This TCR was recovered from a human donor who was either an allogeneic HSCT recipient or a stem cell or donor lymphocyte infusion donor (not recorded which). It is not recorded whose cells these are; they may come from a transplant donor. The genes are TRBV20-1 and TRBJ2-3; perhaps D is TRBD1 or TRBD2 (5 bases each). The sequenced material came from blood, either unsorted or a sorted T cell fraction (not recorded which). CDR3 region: CSGAGTGDTQYF. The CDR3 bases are TGCAGTGGGGCCGGGACCGGGGATACGCAGTATTTT.